A single sample is the source of the 30 T cell receptor beta chains below, sequenced in a study of T cell changes during pregnancy in multiple sclerosis. The protocol was immunoSEQ multiplex PCR, while the TCRdb copy is restricted to in-frame clones and leaves out a portion. The sample consists of just over 35,000 clones, approximately 89% of them appearing once. The sequencing here drew on CD4+ T cells from peripheral blood mononuclear cells, taken after pregnancy. The source of these receptors is a female donor in good health, enrolled as a control in a pregnancy study.

J is TRBJ1-1 and V is TRBV29-1, with TRBD1 matching over 7 bases. The germline V gene encodes CDR1 SQVTM and CDR2 ANQGSEA. The CDR3 runs 14 residues. Trimming at V came to 5 bases and at J to 5 bases, leaving 11 bases not matched to a gene. This chain's CDR3 is CSVSVSGGGTEAFF. The CDR3 nucleotides read TGCAGCGTTAGCGTGTCAGGGGGAGGAACTGAAGCTTTCTTT.

The chain carries TRBV5-1 and TRBJ2-5; 7 bases are shared with TRBD1. The V and J ends lost 7 bases and 7 bases, in that order; junction bases with no gene match: 28. CDR1 is SGHRS and CDR2 is YFSETQ in the germline V gene. This CDR3 region has 19 residues. The CDR3 bases are TGCGCCAGCCGTGCCCCCCCACCGGGACAGCGGTTTTTTTTTGGGACCCAGTACTTC. Its protein is CASRAPPPGQRFFFGTQYF.

V and J are TRBV6-1 and TRBJ1-1, with a weak D call TRBD1 (6 bases). The V end was cut by 10 bases, the J end by 2 bases, with 14 bases between. The length of the CDR3 is 13 residues. Germline CDR1 and CDR2: MNHNS and SASEGT. DNA of the CDR3: TGTGCCACCCAGTTGGACAGAAACACTGAAGCTTTCTTT. This translates into CATQLDRNTEAFF.

The chain carries TRBV7-9 and TRBJ2-1; 11 bases map to TRBD2. Trimming took 0 bases from V and 4 from J; bases not matched to a gene: 8. There are 18 residues in the CDR3. In germline, CDR1 is SEHNR, CDR2 FQNEAQ (reference sequence). The CDR3: CASSLARLAGHPYNEQFF. The CDR3 DNA sequence: TGTGCCAGCAGCTTAGCCCGACTAGCGGGGCATCCTTACAATGAGCAGTTCTTC.

This chain connects TRBV6-1 to TRBJ2-7, with 9 bases fitting TRBD1. The trim removed 7 bases at V and 7 bases at J, leaving 11 bases unmatched. Germline lookup yields CDR1 MNHNS and CDR2 SASEGT. The CDR3 length is 14 residues. The CDR3 DNA follows: TGTGCCAGCAACGACAGGGGGTCAGTAGGTGAGCAGTACTTC. Protein sequence: CASNDRGSVGEQYF.

The genes are TRBV13 and TRBJ1-1; D is perhaps TRBD1 (6 bases). The CDR3 loop spans 13 amino acids. Trimming pared 3 bases from V and 8 bases from J, leaving 13 bases between. The germline gives CDR1 PRHDT, CDR2 FYEKMQ (reference sequence). CDR3 sequence (DNA): TGTGCCAGCAGCTTTGACAGGCTAAGGGAAGCTTTCTTT. This codes for CASSFDRLREAFF.

This clone was observed a single time. V is TRBV6-1 and J is TRBJ2-5, with a possible D match to TRBD1 (5 bases). V dropped 6 bases and J dropped 4 bases, with 12 bases sitting between them. The CDR3 runs to 13 residues. Germline values: CDR1 MNHNS, CDR2 SASEGT. For the CDR3, the DNA is TGTGCCAGCAGGGAAACAGGCCCAGAGACCCAGTACTTC. This encodes CASRETGPETQYF.

The rearrangement uses TRBV5-1 and TRBJ1-2, with 10 bases that match TRBD1. The germline V gene has CDR1 SGHRS and CDR2 YFSETQ. This CDR3 is 18 amino acids long. The J segment lost 2 bases and the V segment lost 3 bases, leaving 13 bases of the junction unmatched. CDR3: CASSSSETDRGRNYGYTF. CDR3 sequence (DNA): TGCGCCAGCAGCTCCTCCGAAACCGACAGGGGGCGCAACTATGGCTACACCTTC.

V usage is TRBV25-1 and J usage is TRBJ2-7, with TRBD2 as a possible D gene (7 bases). The germline V and J ends were trimmed by 4 bases and 3 bases, with 16 bases remaining between them. Germline V lookup: CDR1 MGHDK, CDR2 SYGVNS. The CDR3 is 15 residues long. The DNA for the CDR3 is TGTGCCAGCAGTGCAAAGGGGGGGAACCACTACGAGCAGTACTTC. Its protein is CASSAKGGNHYEQYF.

This clone was counted a single time. The rearrangement links TRBV28 to TRBJ2-7; D gene unclear. The germline V and J ends were trimmed by 3 bases and 1 base, with 13 bases remaining between them. Germline V gene lookup returns CDR1 MDHEN and CDR2 SYDVKM. The CDR3 spans 15 residues. The CDR3, as DNA: TGTGCCAGCAGTTTGTGGCGGATTGCTTCCTACGAGCAGTACTTC. Encoded protein: CASSLWRIASYEQYF.

The chain employs TRBV7-2 and TRBJ1-5; 7 bases are a match to TRBD1. The V gene end was trimmed by 3 bases and the J gene end by 3 bases; junction bases not matched to a gene: 2. CDR1 is SGHTA and CDR2 is FQGNSA in the germline V gene. The length of the CDR3 is 14 residues. The CDR3 DNA sequence: TGTGCCAGCAGCTTCAGGGGGGACAATCAGCCCCAGCATTTT. Its protein is CASSFRGDNQPQHF.

The chain carries TRBV29-1 and TRBJ2-2; possible D gene TRBD2, 5 bases. This CDR3 spans 13 amino acids. V dropped 6 bases and J dropped 5 bases, with 13 bases sitting between them. Germline loops: CDR1 SQVTM, CDR2 ANQGSEA. CDR3 loop: CSVRTWRTGELFF. The CDR3 nucleotides are TGCAGCGTCCGGACTTGGCGGACCGGGGAGCTGTTTTTT.

The chain recombines TRBV7-6 with TRBJ1-3; D gene unclear. The CDR3 runs 16 residues. V lost 0 bases, J lost 6 bases, and 15 bases lay in between. CDR1 is SGHVS and CDR2 is FNYEAQ in the germline V gene. The CDR3 protein is CASSLAAGFVANTIYF. The CDR3 bases are TGTGCCAGCAGCTTAGCGGCGGGGTTCGTGGCAAACACCATATATTTT. The entire variable domain, with the rest obtained from reference TRBV7-6 and TRBJ1-3, is as follows: GAGVSQSPRYKVTKRGQDVALRCDPISGHVSLYWYRQALGQGPEFLTYFNYEAQQDKSGLPNDRFSAERPEGSISTLTIQRTEQRDSAMYRCASSLAAGFVANTIYFGEGSWLTVV.

As DNA, the CDR3 is TGTGCCAGCGTTTGGACTAGCGGGAGCTTCTCCTACAATGAGCAGTTCTTC. Amino acids: CASVWTSGSFSYNEQFF. The chain recombines TRBV7-9 with TRBJ2-1; 13 bases agree with TRBD2. After removal of 8 bases from V and 0 bases from J, the junction contained 7 bases not matched to a gene. The length of the CDR3 is 17 residues. The germline V gene encodes CDR1 SEHNR and CDR2 FQNEAQ (reference sequence).

Written as DNA, the CDR3 is TGTGCCTGGAGTGCCACAGGGGGAATAGGGGAAAAACTGTTTTTT. The encoded protein is CAWSATGGIGEKLFF. The chain recombines TRBV30 with TRBJ1-4; 8 nucleotides agree with TRBD1. V was pared by 1 base and J by 8 bases, with 9 bases of the junction left unmatched. The CDR3 contains 15 residues. Germline V gene lookup returns CDR1 GTSNPN and CDR2 SVGIG (reference sequence).

The V gene is TRBV6-6, the J gene TRBJ2-1; D not resolved. The CDR3 totals 12 residues. The ends were cut back, 6 bases at V and 9 bases at J, with 12 bases in the middle. From germline, CDR1 is MNHNY and CDR2 SVGAGI (reference sequence). CDR3 sequence reads: CASSLTISEQFF. The CDR3 DNA reads as TGTGCCAGCAGCCTTACTATCTCTGAGCAGTTCTTC.

The chain employs TRBV11-1 and TRBJ2-5, with a possible D match to TRBD2 (5 bases). Germline-derived CDR1 and CDR2 are SGHAT and FQDESV (reference sequence). The V and J ends lost 5 bases and 2 bases respectively, with 18 bases between them. The CDR3 is made up of 16 amino acids. CDR3 DNA sequence: TGTGCCAGCAGCCTAGGACGGATCGGGGATCAAGAGACCCAGTACTTC. Amino acids: CASSLGRIGDQETQYF.

The CDR3 sequence is CASSLQDKGYNEQFF. CDR3 coding DNA: TGTGCCAGCAGCTTACAGGACAAGGGATACAATGAGCAGTTCTTC. The J gene is TRBJ2-1, the V gene TRBV7-3, with D perhaps matching TRBD1 (5 bases). Germline CDR1 reads SGHTA; CDR2 reads FQGTGA. CDR3 length: 15 residues. V was trimmed by 2 bases and J by 4 bases, leaving 12 bases between them.

This sequence joins TRBV5-4 and TRBJ1-3; D perhaps matches TRBD1 (6 bases). V lost 2 bases and J lost 0, with 9 bases in between. Germline-derived CDR1 and CDR2 are SGHNT and YYREEE (reference sequence). The CDR3 is 15 residues long. In DNA form, the CDR3 reads TGTGCCAGCAGCTTTGGGGGCCTCTCTGGAAACACCATATATTTT. Residues: CASSFGGLSGNTIYF.

V and J are TRBV19 and TRBJ1-6, with 11 bases identical to TRBD1. The ends lost 6 bases at V and 7 bases at J; junction bases unmatched: 5. This CDR3 spans 15 amino acids. Germline CDR1 and CDR2: LNHDA and SQIVND (reference sequence). As DNA, the CDR3 is TGTGCCAGTAGCCGCCGGGACAGGGGGAATTCACCCCTCCACTTT. Residues: CASSRRDRGNSPLHF.

The CDR3 DNA reads TGTGCCAGCAGCGTACGCGGGCTCGTCAATGAGCAGTTCTTC. Protein product: CASSVRGLVNEQFF. This sequence joins TRBV9 and TRBJ2-1, with D possibly matching TRBD2 (5 bases). Trimming shortened V by 1 base and J by 6 bases, and 11 bases separated the two germline ends. Germline V CDR1 and CDR2: SGDLS, YYNGEE. This CDR3 contains 14 residues.

The chain carries TRBV10-3 and TRBJ1-4, with TRBD1 as a possible D gene (5 bases). V lost 2 bases to trimming and J lost 7 bases, with 11 bases between them. The germline gives CDR1 ENHRY, CDR2 SYGVKD. There are 14 residues in the CDR3. The CDR3 nucleotides are TGTGCCATCAGTGAGCCTCAGGGTACTGAAAAACTGTTTTTT. Protein sequence: CAISEPQGTEKLFF.

This clone was recorded a few times. Here the CDR3 DNA reads TGTGCCACCAGCAGAGATCGCGGAGATGAGCAGTTCTTC. This translates into CATSRDRGDEQFF. V gene TRBV15 combines with J gene TRBJ2-1; no reliable D call. Per germline, CDR1 LNHNV and CDR2 YYDKDF (reference sequence). The CDR3 consists of 13 residues. The V end was cut by 0 bases, the J end by 8 bases, with 8 bases between.

The V gene is TRBV7-2, the J gene TRBJ2-3; 7 bases are a match to TRBD1. V gave up 1 base and J gave up 1 base; unmatched junction bases: 5. Germline V gene data show CDR1 as SGHTA and CDR2 as FQGNSA. The CDR3 runs 16 residues. CDR3 in DNA: TGTGCCAGCAGCTTAGTATCAGGACAGGGCACAGATACGCAGTATTTT. It codes for CASSLVSGQGTDTQYF.

The chain couples TRBV7-9 to TRBJ2-1; TRBD1 is a possible D gene (5 bases). Germline V gives CDR1 SEHNR, CDR2 FQNEAQ (reference sequence). V was trimmed by 2 bases and J by 0 bases, leaving 11 bases between them. The CDR3 consists of 16 residues. Here the CDR3 DNA reads TGTGCCAGCAGCTTAAAACCCACAGGCTCCTACAATGAGCAGTTCTTC. Amino acids: CASSLKPTGSYNEQFF.

This clone was seen only once. The V gene is TRBV7-3, the J gene TRBJ2-1, with 8 bases matching TRBD2. The CDR3 length is 14 residues. V gave up 3 bases and J gave up 4 bases; unmatched junction bases: 2. Germline V lookup: CDR1 SGHTA, CDR2 FQGTGA. In DNA form, the CDR3 reads TGTGCCAGCAGCTTTCGGGGGGGGTACAATGAGCAGTTCTTC. As protein: CASSFRGGYNEQFF.

The genes are TRBV27 and TRBJ1-5, with unresolved D. Germline V gene data show CDR1 as MNHEY and CDR2 as SMNVEV (reference sequence). Trimming shortened V by 2 bases and J by 6 bases, and 8 bases separated the two germline ends. This CDR3 comprises 13 residues. The CDR3 DNA follows: TGTGCCAGCAGTTTAGAACTCACTCAGCCCCAGCATTTT. Amino acids: CASSLELTQPQHF.

The chain uses TRBV5-4 and TRBJ1-1; D gene uncertain. V was shortened by 7 bases and J by 1 base, with 11 bases between the two germline ends. The CDR3 runs 13 residues. Germline V CDR1 and CDR2: SGHNT, YYREEE (reference sequence). In nucleotides, the CDR3 is TGTGCCAGCGGGCGGGATCGGAACACTGAAGCTTTCTTT. Translated: CASGRDRNTEAFF.

The genes are TRBV18 and TRBJ1-3, with D perhaps matching TRBD1 (5 bases). The germline gives CDR1 KGHSH, CDR2 LQKENI. The germline V and J ends were trimmed by 2 bases and 0 bases, with 8 bases remaining between them. The CDR3 sequence is 15 residues long. CDR3 region: CASSPSQGSGNTIYF. CDR3 bases: TGTGCCAGCTCACCATCTCAGGGCTCTGGAAACACCATATATTTT.

The chain has TRBV4-3 and TRBJ2-7, with D maybe TRBD2 (6 bases). Germline assignment: CDR1 LGHNA and CDR2 YSLEER. The CDR3 contains 15 residues. V shed 3 bases and J shed 4 bases, with 16 bases lying between them. CDR3 loop: CASSQDGRAGYEQYF. The CDR3, as DNA: TGCGCCAGCAGCCAGGACGGGAGAGCAGGTTACGAGCAGTACTTC.